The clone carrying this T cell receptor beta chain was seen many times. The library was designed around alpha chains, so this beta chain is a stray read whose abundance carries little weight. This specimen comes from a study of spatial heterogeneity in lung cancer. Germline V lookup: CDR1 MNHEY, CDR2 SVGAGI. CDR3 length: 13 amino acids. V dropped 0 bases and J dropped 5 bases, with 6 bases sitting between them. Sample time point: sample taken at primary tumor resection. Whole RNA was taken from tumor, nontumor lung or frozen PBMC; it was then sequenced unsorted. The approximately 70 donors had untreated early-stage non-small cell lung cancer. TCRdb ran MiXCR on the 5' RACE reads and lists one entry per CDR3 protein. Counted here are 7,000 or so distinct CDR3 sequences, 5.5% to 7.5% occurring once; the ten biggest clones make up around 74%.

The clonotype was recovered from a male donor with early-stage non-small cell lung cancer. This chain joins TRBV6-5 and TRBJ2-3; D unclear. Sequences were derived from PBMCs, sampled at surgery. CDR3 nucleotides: TGTGCCAGCAGTTACTCGACAAAAGATACGCAGTATTTT. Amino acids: CASSYSTKDTQYF.